The 24 T cell receptor beta chains listed next were all sequenced from one sample in a study of shared clonotypes between healthy human individuals. The table came from immunoSEQ multiplex PCR; TCRdb's copy has only in-frame clones and leaves some out. The sample lists hundreds of thousands of clones; 90% to 98% were seen once. In the naive CD8 group, cells lacked CD45RO and were positively selected for CCR7, so terminally differentiated effector memory CD45RA+ cells were left out. Sequencing was done on a sample of naive CD8+ T cells sorted from blood. Receptor source: a young man in good health.

The chain joins TRBV18 to TRBJ2-7; 7 bases match TRBD1. Germline loops: CDR1 KGHSH, CDR2 LQKENI. The CDR3 loop spans 14 amino acids. After removal of 1 base from V and 5 bases from J, the junction contained 5 bases not matched to a gene. The CDR3 DNA reads as TGTGCCAGCTCACCACAGGGGGCGCGGAACGAGCAGTACTTC. Its translation: CASSPQGARNEQYF.

Of note for this clone: This CDR3 is also generated by other DNA sequences in the sample. This rearrangement joins TRBV9 to TRBJ2-1, with D unresolved. V lost 3 bases, J lost 3 bases, and 4 bases lay in between. Germline V gene data show CDR1 as SGDLS and CDR2 as YYNGEE. The CDR3 runs to 12 residues. CDR3 bases: TGTGCCAGCAGCGCAGACTACAATGAGCAGTTCTTC. Translating gives CASSADYNEQFF. The full variable domain, completed using reference TRBV9 and TRBJ2-1, is DSGVTQTPKHLITATGQRVTLRCSPRSGDLSVYWYQQSLDQGLQFLIQYYNGEERAKGNILERFSAQQFPDLHSELNLSSLELGDSALYFCASSADYNEQFFGPGTRLTVL.

The rearrangement uses TRBV28 and TRBJ1-5, with D maybe TRBD1 (5 bases). Germline-derived CDR1 and CDR2 are MDHEN and SYDVKM. Trimming took 8 bases from V and 3 from J, leaving 14 bases between them. This CDR3 has 14 amino acids. The CDR3 DNA reads TGTGCCAGCCTGCTGGGGGGTGTCAATCAGCCCCAGCATTTT. The encoded protein is CASLLGGVNQPQHF. The variable domain in full, with the rest retrieved from reference TRBV28 and TRBJ1-5, is DVKVTQSSRYLVKRTGEKVFLECVQDMDHENMFWYRQDPGLGLRLIYFSYDVKMKEKGDIPEGYSVSREKKERFSLILESASTNQTSMYLCASLLGGVNQPQHFGDGTRLSIL.

The chain has TRBV6-5 and TRBJ2-1; 13 bases align to TRBD2. The CDR3 is 14 residues long. The junction had 3 bases not matched to a gene; V was cut back by 8 bases and J by 5 bases. Germline lookup yields CDR1 MNHEY and CDR2 SVGAGI. The CDR3 reads CASLGLAGDNEQFF. DNA for the CDR3: TGTGCCAGCCTTGGACTAGCGGGAGACAATGAGCAGTTCTTC.

The chain carries TRBV28 and TRBJ1-1; no clear D gene. The germline CDR1 and CDR2 sequences are MDHEN and SYDVKM. The length of the CDR3 is 13 residues. V gave up 3 bases and J gave up 1 base, with 6 bases separating them. The CDR3 region has the DNA TGTGCCAGCAGTTTCCGAAAGAACACTGAAGCTTTCTTT. Translating it yields CASSFRKNTEAFF. Full variable domain (missing parts from reference TRBV28 and TRBJ1-1): DVKVTQSSRYLVKRTGEKVFLECVQDMDHENMFWYRQDPGLGLRLIYFSYDVKMKEKGDIPEGYSVSREKKERFSLILESASTNQTSMYLCASSFRKNTEAFFGQGTRLTVV.

V gene TRBV4-1 combines with J gene TRBJ2-1, with D perhaps matching TRBD2 (6 bases). There are 16 residues in the CDR3. The V end was cut by 3 bases, the J end by 6 bases, with 18 bases between. Germline loops: CDR1 MGHRA, CDR2 YSYEKL. The CDR3 DNA reads as TGCGCCAGCAGCCATTTAGGAGGGCTAGAGGGCAATGAGCAGTTCTTC. Amino acids: CASSHLGGLEGNEQFF.

The chain links TRBV18 to TRBJ1-1, with D unresolved. The CDR3 contains 15 residues. V lost 0 bases to trimming and J lost 5 bases, with 13 bases between them. Germline V gives CDR1 KGHSH, CDR2 LQKENI. The CDR3 DNA reads as TGTGCCAGCTCACCACCGGAGGGAGTGGGGACTGAAGCTTTCTTT. Encoded protein: CASSPPEGVGTEAFF.

The chain is built from TRBV15 and TRBJ1-3; no clear D. Between the trimmed V and J ends, which lost 0 bases and 10 bases, there was a span of 10 bases. Germline CDR1 LNHNV, CDR2 YYDKDF (reference sequence). The CDR3 is made up of 13 amino acids. In DNA, the CDR3 is TGTGCCACCAGCAGAGATCATGGGCCGACCATATATTTT. Protein: CATSRDHGPTIYF.

V gene TRBV6-5 combines with J gene TRBJ2-3, with TRBD1 matching over 9 bases. V was pared by 7 bases and J by 5 bases, with 10 bases of the junction left unmatched. The CDR3 is made up of 15 amino acids. Germline CDR1 and CDR2: MNHEY and SVGAGI. This CDR3 is CASNSHRGQEDTQYF. The CDR3 region has the DNA TGTGCCAGCAATAGTCACAGGGGGCAAGAAGATACGCAGTATTTT.

The gene calls are TRBV4-1 and TRBJ2-2, with TRBD2 matching over 7 bases. CDR3 length: 20 amino acids. After removal of 3 bases from V and 6 bases from J, the junction contained 22 bases not matched to a gene. Germline CDR1 MGHRA, CDR2 YSYEKL. CDR3: CASSHGHGEREMGGSGELFF. As DNA, the CDR3 is TGCGCCAGCAGCCACGGACATGGGGAGCGGGAAATGGGCGGCTCCGGGGAGCTGTTTTTT.

This clone has only one observation. The sample has other DNA sequences that encode this CDR3 too. The V call is TRBV19, the J call TRBJ2-1; either TRBD1 or TRBD2 may supply D (5 bases each). Looked up from germline, CDR1 is LNHDA and CDR2 is SQIVND (reference sequence). CDR3 length: 15 residues. V shed 1 base and J shed 4 bases, with 11 bases lying between them. In nucleotides, the CDR3 is TGTGCCAGTAGTATAGGGGGGACGGTATACAATGAGCAGTTCTTC. It yields the protein CASSIGGTVYNEQFF. The full variable domain, its missing parts supplied by reference TRBV19 and TRBJ2-1, is DGGITQSPKYLFRKEGQNVTLSCEQNLNHDAMYWYRQDPGQGLRLIYYSQIVNDFQKGDIAEGYSVSREKKESFPLTVTSAQKNPTAFYLCASSIGGTVYNEQFFGPGTRLTVL.

The J gene is TRBJ2-7, the V gene TRBV19, with D uncertain. V lost 5 bases and J 3 bases, leaving 14 bases between the germline ends. In germline, CDR1 is LNHDA, CDR2 SQIVND (reference sequence). The CDR3 is 14 residues long. The CDR3 nucleotides are TGTGCCAGTAGTTTTACGACGACGGGCTACGAGCAGTACTTC. Translating gives CASSFTTTGYEQYF.

The chain carries TRBV7-9 and TRBJ2-2; D is unresolved. Germline V gene lookup returns CDR1 SEHNR and CDR2 FQNEAQ (reference sequence). The CDR3 runs 14 residues. V shed 5 bases and J shed 0 bases, with 7 bases lying between them. In nucleotides, the CDR3 is TGTGCCAGCAGCAAGCTAACGAACACCGGGGAGCTGTTTTTT. Its translation: CASSKLTNTGELFF.

The chain uses TRBV2 and TRBJ1-4, with D perhaps TRBD1 (6 bases). CDR1 is SNHLY, CDR2 FYNNEI, per germline. V lost 7 bases, J lost 4 bases, and 16 bases lay in between. This CDR3 spans 15 amino acids. The CDR3 bases are TGTGCCAGCATCGAAACGGGGGCCCGTAATGAAAAACTGTTTTTT. It is translated as CASIETGARNEKLFF.

The chain joins TRBV27 to TRBJ2-3; 7 bases fit TRBD2. CDR1 and CDR2 (germline): MNHEY, SMNVEV (reference sequence). Trimming took 5 bases from V and 6 from J; bases not matched to a gene: 2. This CDR3 contains 12 residues. In nucleotides, the CDR3 is TGTGCCAGCAGTACTAGCGTGGATACGCAGTATTTT. This gives the protein CASSTSVDTQYF.

The V call is TRBV4-1, the J call TRBJ2-1, with 14 bases identical to TRBD2. The CDR3 runs 16 residues. Per germline, CDR1 MGHRA and CDR2 YSYEKL. The V gene end was trimmed by 6 bases and the J gene end by 7 bases; junction bases not matched to a gene: 8. CDR3 region: CASSGTSGSLENEQFF. CDR3 coding DNA: TGCGCCAGCAGTGGGACTAGCGGGAGTTTGGAGAATGAGCAGTTCTTC.

The rearrangement links TRBV6-6 to TRBJ1-2; 7 bases are a match to TRBD1. The CDR3 covers 15 residues. CDR1 and CDR2 (germline): MNHNY, SVGAGI (reference sequence). The ends lost 5 bases at V and 2 bases at J; junction bases unmatched: 8. CDR3 coding DNA: TGTGCCAGCAGTACGCGGGACAGCTGGAACTATGGCTACACCTTC. It codes for CASSTRDSWNYGYTF.

As DNA, the CDR3 is TGTGCCAGCAGTTACTTCCAGGGGTCTGGAAACACCATATATTTT. Translation: CASSYFQGSGNTIYF. The gene calls are TRBV6-5 and TRBJ1-3, with D maybe TRBD1 (6 bases). Germline values: CDR1 MNHEY, CDR2 SVGAGI. V was clipped by 1 base and J by 1 base, with 8 bases between them. This CDR3 has 15 residues.

The chain links TRBV5-5 to TRBJ2-7, with D unresolved. V dropped 7 bases and J dropped 1 base, with 12 bases sitting between them. Germline CDR1 reads SGHKS; CDR2 reads YYEKEE (reference sequence). CDR3 length: 13 amino acids. The CDR3 sequence is CASFSVGSYEQYF. CDR3 DNA sequence: TGTGCCAGCTTCTCAGTGGGTTCCTACGAGCAGTACTTC.

The chain carries TRBV2 and TRBJ2-1; D tentatively reads TRBD1 or TRBD2 (5 bases each). This CDR3 has 17 residues. V lost 7 bases and J lost 5, with 24 bases in between. Germline V gene data show CDR1 as SNHLY and CDR2 as FYNNEI. The CDR3 loop reads CASNRIGTEGPNNEQFF. Written as DNA, the CDR3 is TGTGCCAGCAATCGGATAGGTACCGAGGGGCCTAACAATGAGCAGTTCTTC.

This sequence joins TRBV29-1 and TRBJ2-1; D perhaps matches TRBD1 (5 bases). Germline V gives CDR1 SQVTM, CDR2 ANQGSEA. CDR3 length: 13 residues. V dropped 6 bases and J dropped 3 bases, with 12 bases sitting between them. This CDR3 is CSVQVPDYNEQFF. The DNA of the CDR3 is TGCAGCGTACAGGTCCCCGACTACAATGAGCAGTTCTTC.

This chain joins TRBV28 and TRBJ2-2; D is uncertain. V was shortened by 3 bases and J by 8 bases, with 7 bases between the two germline ends. Germline assignment: CDR1 MDHEN and CDR2 SYDVKM. This CDR3 has 12 residues. CDR3 region: CASSFAPGELFF. CDR3 nucleotides: TGTGCCAGCAGTTTTGCCCCAGGGGAGCTGTTTTTT.

The chain links TRBV27 to TRBJ2-2, with D tentatively TRBD1 or TRBD2 (5 bases each). Germline assignment: CDR1 MNHEY and CDR2 SMNVEV (reference sequence). This CDR3 has 15 amino acids. V was trimmed by 3 bases and J by 1 base, leaving 9 bases between them. The CDR3 DNA sequence: TGTGCCAGCAGTTTCCGGGGCCGGAACACCGGGGAGCTGTTTTTT. Amino acids: CASSFRGRNTGELFF.

The J gene is TRBJ2-5, the V gene TRBV5-1; possibly TRBD2 for D (5 bases). Trimming took off 7 bases at V and 1 base at J, with 17 bases between the two ends. The germline CDR1 and CDR2 sequences are SGHRS and YFSETQ. CDR3 length: 15 residues. In DNA form, the CDR3 reads TGCGCCAGCTGTCCCCTAGGAGGTTTCCAAGAGACCCAGTACTTC. Translated, it gives CASCPLGGFQETQYF.